This TCR beta chain was sequenced in a study of technical replicates of blood from a few donors. This CDR3 is built from 17 residues. The germline V and J ends were trimmed by 6 bases and 2 bases, with 21 bases remaining between them. In germline, CDR1 is MDHEN, CDR2 SYDVKM. The method was immunoSEQ multiplex PCR; TCRdb's version includes in-frame clones alone and lacks a portion of them. The sample has roughly 81,000 clones; about 97% are singletons. The sequencing sample was made of T cells isolated from PBMCs. This sequence originates from a human donor in good health. This chain links TRBV28 with TRBJ2-3; D is perhaps TRBD2 (6 bases). CDR3 coding DNA: TGTGCCAGCAGCTCCCCGACCCCGGGACTCATCACAGATACGCAGTATTTT. As protein: CASSSPTPGLITDTQYF. Filled out from reference TRBV28 and TRBJ2-3, the complete variable domain reads DVKVTQSSRYLVKRTGEKVFLECVQDMDHENMFWYRQDPGLGLRLIYFSYDVKMKEKGDIPEGYSVSREKKERFSLILESASTNQTSMYLCASSSPTPGLITDTQYFGPGTRLTVL.